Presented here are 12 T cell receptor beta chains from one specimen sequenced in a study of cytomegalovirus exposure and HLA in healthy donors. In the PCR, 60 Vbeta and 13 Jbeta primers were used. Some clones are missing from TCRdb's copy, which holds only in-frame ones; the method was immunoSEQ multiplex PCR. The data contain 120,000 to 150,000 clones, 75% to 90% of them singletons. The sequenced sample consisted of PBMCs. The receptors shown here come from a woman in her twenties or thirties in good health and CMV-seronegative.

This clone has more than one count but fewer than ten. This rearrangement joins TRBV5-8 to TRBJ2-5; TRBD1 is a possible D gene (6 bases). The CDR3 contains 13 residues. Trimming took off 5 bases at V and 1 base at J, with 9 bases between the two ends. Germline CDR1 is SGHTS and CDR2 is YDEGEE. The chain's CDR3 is CASREGGQETQYF. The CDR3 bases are TGTGCCAGCAGGGAAGGGGGCCAAGAGACCCAGTACTTC.

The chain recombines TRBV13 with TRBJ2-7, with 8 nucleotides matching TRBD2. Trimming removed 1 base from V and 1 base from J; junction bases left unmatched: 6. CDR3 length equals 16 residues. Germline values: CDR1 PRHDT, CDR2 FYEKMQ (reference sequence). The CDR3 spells CASSLVQRGPSYEQYF. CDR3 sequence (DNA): TGTGCCAGCAGCTTAGTCCAGCGGGGGCCATCCTACGAGCAGTACTTC.

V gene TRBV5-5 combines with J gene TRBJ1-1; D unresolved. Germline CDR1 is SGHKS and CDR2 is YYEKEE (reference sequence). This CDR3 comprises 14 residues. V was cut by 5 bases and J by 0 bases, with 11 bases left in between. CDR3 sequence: CASRPQFMNTEAFF. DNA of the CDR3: TGTGCCAGCAGACCGCAGTTCATGAACACTGAAGCTTTCTTT.

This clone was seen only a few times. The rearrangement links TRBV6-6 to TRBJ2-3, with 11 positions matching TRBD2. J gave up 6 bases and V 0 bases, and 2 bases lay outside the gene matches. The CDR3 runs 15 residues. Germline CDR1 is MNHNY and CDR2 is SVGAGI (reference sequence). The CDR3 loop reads CASSYSSGRGDTQYF. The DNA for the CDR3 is TGTGCCAGCAGTTACTCTAGCGGGAGGGGGGATACGCAGTATTTT.

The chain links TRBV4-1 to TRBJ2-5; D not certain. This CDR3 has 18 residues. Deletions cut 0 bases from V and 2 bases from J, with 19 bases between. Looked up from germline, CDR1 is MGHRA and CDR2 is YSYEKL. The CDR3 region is CASSQDHGNSPWQETQYF. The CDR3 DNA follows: TGCGCCAGCAGCCAAGATCACGGTAATAGCCCGTGGCAAGAGACCCAGTACTTC.

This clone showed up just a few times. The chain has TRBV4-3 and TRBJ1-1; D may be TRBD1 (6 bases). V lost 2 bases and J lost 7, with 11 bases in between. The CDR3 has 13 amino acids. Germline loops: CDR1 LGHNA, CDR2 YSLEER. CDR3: CASSQTDRLEAFF. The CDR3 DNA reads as TGCGCCAGCAGCCAAACTGACAGGCTTGAAGCTTTCTTT.

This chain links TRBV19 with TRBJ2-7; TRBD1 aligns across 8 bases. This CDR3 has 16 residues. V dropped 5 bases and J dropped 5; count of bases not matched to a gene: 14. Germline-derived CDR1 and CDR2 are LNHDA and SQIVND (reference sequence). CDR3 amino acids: CASSSKSGQGEDEQYF. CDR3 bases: TGTGCCAGTAGTTCGAAGTCCGGACAGGGCGAAGACGAGCAGTACTTC.

The CDR3 is CASSQGVGKTHIYGYTF. The CDR3 coding sequence is TGTGCCAGCAGCCAAGGTGTGGGCAAGACCCACATCTATGGCTACACCTTC. The V and J genes are TRBV4-2 and TRBJ1-2, with D unresolved. The ends were cut back, 1 base at V and 4 bases at J, with 19 bases in the middle. This CDR3 contains 17 residues. Germline CDR1 reads LGHNA; CDR2 reads YNFKEQ.

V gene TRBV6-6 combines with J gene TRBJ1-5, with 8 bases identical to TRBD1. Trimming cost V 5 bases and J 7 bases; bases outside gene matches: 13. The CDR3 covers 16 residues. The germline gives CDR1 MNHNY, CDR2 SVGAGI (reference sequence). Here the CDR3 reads CASSNGQGFYQQPQHF. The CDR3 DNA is TGTGCCAGCAGTAATGGACAGGGCTTTTACCAACAGCCCCAGCATTTT.

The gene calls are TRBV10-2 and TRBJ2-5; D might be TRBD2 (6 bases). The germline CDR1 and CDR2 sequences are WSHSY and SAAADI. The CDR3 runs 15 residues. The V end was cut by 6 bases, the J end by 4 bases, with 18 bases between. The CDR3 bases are TGCGCCAGCAGGGACAAAGGACTAATGTTAGAGACCCAGTACTTC. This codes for CASRDKGLMLETQYF.

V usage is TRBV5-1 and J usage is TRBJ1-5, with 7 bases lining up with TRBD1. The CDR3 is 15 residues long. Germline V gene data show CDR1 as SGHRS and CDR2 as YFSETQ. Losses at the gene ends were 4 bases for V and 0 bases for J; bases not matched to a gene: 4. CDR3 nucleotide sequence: TGCGCCAGCAGCCCTACAGGGGATAGCAATCAGCCCCAGCATTTT. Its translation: CASSPTGDSNQPQHF.

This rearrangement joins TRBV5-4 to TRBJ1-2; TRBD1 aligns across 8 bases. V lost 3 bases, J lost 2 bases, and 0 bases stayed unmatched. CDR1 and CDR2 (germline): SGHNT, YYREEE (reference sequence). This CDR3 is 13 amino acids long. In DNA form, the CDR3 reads TGTGCCAGCAGCTGGGACAGGAACTATGGCTACACCTTC. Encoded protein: CASSWDRNYGYTF.